The TCR beta chain described here comes from a study of CD8 T cells in Susac syndrome (dated by TCRdb to the late 2010s). General notes on the study: Whether CD8+ T cell activation and differentiation in Susac syndrome was antigen driven was tested using repertoire sequencing. The research as a whole found: The TCR sequencing and HLA analysis was acknowledged to have included a relatively small number of individuals.

This clonotype was seen only a few times. The antigen it binds to is not known. A junction boundary mismatches the germline segment, possibly from a read error. Peripheral blood CD8+ and CD4+ T cells from healthy donors, Susac syndrome patients and multiple sclerosis patients were profiled by high-throughput TCR beta sequencing. Healthy donors were age- and sex-matched controls. CD8+ TEMRA cells were enriched by FACS, while bulk CD8+ and CD4+ T cells were purified by magnetic negative isolation. Blood was collected in EDTA tubes and processed within 24 hours, with PBMCs isolated through density gradient centrifugation. PBMCs intended for TCR sequencing were frozen in liquid nitrogen and were later thawed in a 37 degrees C water bath. The sorted or isolated CD4+, CD8+ and CD8+ TEMRA cells reached a purity of at least 90%. The CDR3, cysteine through phenylalanine, is 14 amino acids long. Only the CDR3 DNA is retained, 42 bases long and in frame from the first base. Reading the germline V gene gives CDR1 SGHRS and CDR2 YFSETQ.

RNA was extracted using the RNeasy kit, and roughly 0.5 to 1 ug of the RNA was reverse transcribed with random hexamers. TCR beta CDR3 regions were amplified with the immunoSEQ multiplex PCR assay covering 54 Vbeta and 13 Jbeta segments. PCR amplification bias was corrected by using a synthetic template baseline for primer optimization and computational correction. Per the original workflow: Reads were annotated to V, D and J genes per IMGT and analyzed with immunoSEQ Analyzer, keeping only productive sequences. Clonality was calculated as one minus the Shannon entropy normalized by log2 of the number of productive unique sequences. For each patient and control, public and private clones were evaluated among the 100 most prevalent clones. Susac-specific clones were defined as absent from healthy and MS cohorts, around 1,000 published viral clones and other ImmuneACCESS disease sequences. The public reads were quality trimmed at Q25 with fastp and then assembled into clones with MiXCR by TCRdb, keeping productive beta chains. Every distinct CDR3 protein forms one entry, paired with its most common genes and DNA. TCRdb's processing, not the authors' own work, is the source of the V and J calls. The sample table records under 200,000 distinct CDR3 sequences; roughly 95% of these occur just once. Approximately 0.094% of the sample lies in the top ten.

The chain uses TRBV5-1 and TRBJ1-1; the D gene cannot be resolved reliably. The specimen sequenced was CD4+ T cells from PBMCs. The TCR comes from a human donor in good health. The nucleotide sequence is given as TGTGCCAGCAGCCTTGGCGCGGGAAACACTGAAGCTTTCTTT. Translated, this is CASSLGAGNTEAFF.